The clone carrying this TCR beta chain was picked up a small number of times. The record originates from a study of response to subunit inactivated influenza vaccine. TCRdb re-derived calls from the RT-PCR reads in MiXCR, one entry per CDR3 protein. Counted here are a few hundred thousand distinct CDR3 sequences, around 11% occurring once; the ten biggest clones make up roughly 11%. This CDR3 has 16 residues. The germline V gene encodes CDR1 DFQATT and CDR2 SNEGSKA (reference sequence). Trimming pared 0 bases from V and 0 bases from J, leaving 12 bases between. These data were also filed under a second study, of T cells expressing NK-cell markers. According to that study: Generation of TCR beta cDNA was performed by 5'RACE template switching incorporating UMIs. Investigators obtained TCR beta repertoires from sorted CD3+CD56+NKG2C+, CD3+CD56+NKG2C- and CD3+CD56-NKG2C+ T cells. What restricted sorting to alpha-beta TCR T cells in several experiments was an anti-gamma-delta TCR antibody. HCMV specificity was not established for the expanded NKG2C+ T cell clones.

Sequences were derived from PBMCs from blood, sampled on the day of vaccination. This chain connects TRBV20-1 to TRBJ2-1; the D is unclear. The clonotype comes from a man aged 50-60 years who received an inactivated influenza vaccine. The CDR3 loop is CSARDLGVGSYNEQFF. CDR3 sequence (DNA): TGCAGTGCTAGAGATCTTGGGGTGGGCTCCTACAATGAGCAGTTCTTC.